The 20 T cell receptor beta chains below all came from one sample that was sequenced in a study of shared clonotypes between healthy human individuals (dated by TCRdb to 2018 to 2021). The method was the immunoSEQ multiplex PCR assay. TCRdb retrieved this table from immuneACCESS and kept in-frame rearrangements only. Not all clones are present; in checked studies, unresolved V genes account for under half, and no reason is known for the remainder. The sample profile shows hundreds of thousands of clones; about 98% of them were found once. The leading ten clones occupy 0.25% to 0.35% of the sample. CD8 naive samples were CD45RO-negative cells positively selected for CCR7, giving a CD45RA+CCR7+ population that excluded TemRA cells. The sample taken for sequencing was naive CD8+ T cells sorted from blood. The label giving this sample's cell subset or site can be read as: CD45RA+CCR7+. The source is a man aged 25 to 40 in good health.

V is TRBV27 and J is TRBJ2-7; D gene uncertain. Trimming pared 6 bases from V and 7 bases from J, leaving 13 bases between. In germline, CDR1 is MNHEY, CDR2 SMNVEV (reference sequence). This CDR3 has 12 amino acids. The CDR3: CASRTPFGEQYF. CDR3 bases: TGTGCCAGCAGAACCCCTTTCGGGGAGCAGTACTTC.

This sequence joins TRBV11-2 and TRBJ2-7; no definite D call. The CDR3 has 13 amino acids. CDR1 SGHAT and CDR2 FQNNGV come from the germline V gene. Deletions cut 5 bases from V and 3 bases from J, with 11 bases between. CDR3 in amino acids: CASSEESVYEQYF. The CDR3 bases are TGTGCCAGCAGCGAGGAGTCGGTCTACGAGCAGTACTTC.

The V and J genes are TRBV15 and TRBJ2-1; D not certain. V was shortened by 4 bases and J by 3 bases, with 19 bases between the two germline ends. Germline loops: CDR1 LNHNV, CDR2 YYDKDF (reference sequence). This CDR3 has 17 residues. The CDR3 sequence: CATSTLDSAVYYNEQFF. CDR3 bases: TGTGCCACCAGCACGCTCGACTCCGCCGTTTACTACAATGAGCAGTTCTTC.

In regard to this clone: A read error may explain this, as a much larger clone is one base away. The J gene is TRBJ2-1, the V gene TRBV28; D ambiguous. CDR3 size: 10 residues. Per germline, CDR1 MDHEN and CDR2 SYDVKM. V was pared by 5 bases and J by 6 bases, with 2 bases between. As DNA, the CDR3 is TGTGCCAGCAGTGGCAATGAGCAGTTCTTC. It encodes CASSGNEQFF.

This chain links TRBV4-1 with TRBJ2-5, with 8 bases that match TRBD2. The CDR3 length is 15 residues. V lost 0 bases and J lost 2; bases outside the gene matches: 2. Per the germline V gene, CDR1 is MGHRA and CDR2 is YSYEKL. CDR3 in DNA: TGCGCCAGCAGCCAAGATAGCGGGACACAAGAGACCCAGTACTTC. Protein: CASSQDSGTQETQYF.

The chain uses TRBV19 and TRBJ2-6; 9 bases agree with TRBD1. This CDR3 is built from 16 residues. The germline V gene has CDR1 LNHDA and CDR2 SQIVND (reference sequence). The trim removed 5 bases at V and 0 bases at J, leaving 2 bases unmatched. The CDR3 is CASSWDRVSGANVLTF. The CDR3, as DNA: TGTGCCAGTAGTTGGGACAGGGTCTCTGGGGCCAACGTCCTGACTTTC.

This CDR3 reads CASSFLTSGRIVEETQYF. As DNA, the CDR3 is TGTGCCAGCAGCTTCTTAACTAGCGGGAGGATTGTGGAGGAGACCCAGTACTTC. This chain uses TRBV7-9 with TRBJ2-5; 12 positions agree with TRBD2. Germline CDR1 and CDR2: SEHNR and FQNEAQ (reference sequence). The CDR3 totals 18 residues. With 3 bases clipped from V and 5 bases from J, the junction kept 13 bases outside the gene matches. Full variable domain (missing parts from reference TRBV7-9 and TRBJ2-5): DTGVSQNPRHKITKRGQNVTFRCDPISEHNRLYWYRQTLGQGPEFLTYFQNEAQLEKSRLLSDRFSAERPKGSFSTLEIQRTEQGDSAMYLCASSFLTSGRIVEETQYFGPGTRLLVL.

This clone was recorded only once. V gene TRBV27 combines with J gene TRBJ2-7, with 10 bases fitting TRBD1. The length of the CDR3 is 15 residues. The V gene end was trimmed by 8 bases and the J gene end by 3 bases; junction bases not matched to a gene: 10. Germline CDR1 MNHEY, CDR2 SMNVEV (reference sequence). As DNA, the CDR3 is TGTGCCAGCGGGCCGTGGACAGGGGGACACTACGAGCAGTACTTC. It specifies CASGPWTGGHYEQYF.

The chain employs TRBV2 and TRBJ2-7, with 9 bases that match TRBD2. With 2 bases clipped from V and 2 bases from J, the junction kept 4 bases outside the gene matches. This CDR3 has 15 residues. CDR1 and CDR2 (germline): SNHLY, FYNNEI. The CDR3 sequence: CASSETAGGAYEQYF. Written as DNA, the CDR3 is TGTGCCAGCAGTGAAACAGCGGGAGGCGCCTACGAGCAGTACTTC.

The DNA of the CDR3 is TGTGCCAGCAGCCCCGGGACAGGTGCGCCCAGCGAAAAACTGTTTTTT. Translated, it gives CASSPGTGAPSEKLFF. The gene calls are TRBV11-2 and TRBJ1-4; TRBD1 matches 8 bases. Losses at the gene ends were 5 bases for V and 8 bases for J; bases not matched to a gene: 13. In germline, CDR1 is SGHAT, CDR2 FQNNGV. CDR3 size: 16 residues. The whole variable domain, filled in from reference TRBV11-2 and TRBJ1-4, reads EAGVAQSPRYKIIEKRQSVAFWCNPISGHATLYWYQQILGQGPKLLIQFQNNGVVDDSQLPKDRFSAERLKGVDSTLKIQPAKLEDSAVYLCASSPGTGAPSEKLFFGSGTQLSVL.

For this clone: Germline and junction disagree at one end, which may indicate a read error. The V gene is TRBV7-9, the J gene TRBJ2-3; 13 bases agree with TRBD2. The CDR3 runs to 16 residues. Germline-derived CDR1 and CDR2 are SEHNR and FQNEAQ (reference sequence). For the CDR3, the DNA is TGTGCCAGCAGCCCGAGACTAGCGGGAGGCACCGATACGCAGTATTTT. It specifies CASSPRLAGGTDTQYF.

The chain has TRBV27 and TRBJ2-7; 11 bases fit TRBD1. V trimming: 7 bases; J trimming: 4 bases; junction bases outside the gene matches: 6. Germline V CDR1 and CDR2: MNHEY, SMNVEV (reference sequence). This CDR3 has 14 residues. The CDR3: CASIPGTGGYEQYF. The CDR3, as DNA: TGTGCCAGCATCCCGGGGACAGGGGGATACGAGCAGTACTTC.

The V call is TRBV11-3, the J call TRBJ2-3; 7 bases match TRBD2. The V and J ends lost 4 bases and 6 bases, in that order; junction bases with no gene match: 4. In germline, CDR1 is SGHNT, CDR2 YENEEA. CDR3 length: 13 residues. CDR3 in amino acids: CASSYGTIDTQYF. The CDR3 region has the DNA TGTGCCAGCAGCTACGGGACTATTGATACGCAGTATTTT.

This chain uses TRBV27 with TRBJ2-5; 7 positions match TRBD1. This CDR3 contains 14 residues. Germline trimming cut 7 bases from V and 3 bases from J; bases unmatched to any gene: 8. Looked up from germline, CDR1 is MNHEY and CDR2 is SMNVEV (reference sequence). CDR3: CASTKRQGEETQYF. In nucleotides, the CDR3 is TGTGCCAGCACAAAGAGACAGGGAGAAGAGACCCAGTACTTC.

The CDR3 is CASSVGTGDNQPQHF. The CDR3 DNA reads as TGTGCCAGCAGCGTGGGGACAGGAGACAATCAGCCCCAGCATTTT. The genes are TRBV9 and TRBJ1-5, with TRBD1 matching over 8 bases. CDR3 length: 15 amino acids. Trimming at V came to 2 bases and at J to 3 bases, leaving 4 bases not matched to a gene. Germline lookup yields CDR1 SGDLS and CDR2 YYNGEE.

V is TRBV27 and J is TRBJ2-3; 9 nucleotides align to TRBD2. CDR1 and CDR2 (germline): MNHEY, SMNVEV (reference sequence). V shed 2 bases and J 1 base; nucleotides not matched to a gene: 4. The CDR3 contains 16 residues. In nucleotides, the CDR3 is TGTGCCAGCAGTTTAAGCCCTAGCGGGGGCACAGATACGCAGTATTTT. Amino acid sequence: CASSLSPSGGTDTQYF.

A remark on this clone: The sample contains more than one DNA sequence encoding this CDR3. The V gene is TRBV7-9, the J gene TRBJ2-7; possibly TRBD1 for D (6 bases). CDR1 SEHNR and CDR2 FQNEAQ come from the germline V gene (reference sequence). Trimming cost V 2 bases and J 2 bases, with 10 bases left between them. The CDR3 contains 14 residues. This CDR3 reads CASSLRDRPYEQYF. The DNA for the CDR3 is TGTGCCAGCAGCTTAAGAGACAGGCCCTACGAGCAGTACTTC.

V and J are TRBV14 and TRBJ2-7, with 9 bases lining up with TRBD1. Germline V CDR1 and CDR2: SGHDN, FVKESK. CDR3 length: 15 amino acids. Trimming cost V 5 bases and J 3 bases; bases outside gene matches: 8. CDR3 DNA: TGTGCCAGCAGCTTCCAAACAGGGGGCTTCTACGAGCAGTACTTC. Its translation is CASSFQTGGFYEQYF.

The chain employs TRBV7-8 and TRBJ1-1; D unresolved. Germline V lookup: CDR1 SGHVS, CDR2 FQNEAQ. V lost 4 bases and J 5 bases, leaving 20 bases between the germline ends. The CDR3 spans 16 residues. CDR3 coding DNA: TGTGCCAGCAGCTCCCCCTTCCTCGAGGTTGGAACTGAAGCTTTCTTT. Translating it yields CASSSPFLEVGTEAFF.

The J gene is TRBJ2-1, the V gene TRBV30, with D uncertain. Trimming shortened V by 0 bases and J by 10 bases, and 10 bases separated the two germline ends. The CDR3 runs 12 residues. Germline-derived CDR1 and CDR2 are GTSNPN and SVGIG (reference sequence). CDR3: CAWSVQGGEQFF. The CDR3 DNA sequence: TGTGCCTGGAGTGTACAAGGTGGGGAGCAGTTCTTC. Based on the CDR3 plus reference TRBV30 and TRBJ2-1, the full variable domain is SQTIHQWPATLVQPVGSPLSLECTVEGTSNPNLYWYRQAAGRGLQLLFYSVGIGQISSEVPQNLSASRPQDRQFILSSKKLLLSDSGFYLCAWSVQGGEQFFGPGTRLTVL.